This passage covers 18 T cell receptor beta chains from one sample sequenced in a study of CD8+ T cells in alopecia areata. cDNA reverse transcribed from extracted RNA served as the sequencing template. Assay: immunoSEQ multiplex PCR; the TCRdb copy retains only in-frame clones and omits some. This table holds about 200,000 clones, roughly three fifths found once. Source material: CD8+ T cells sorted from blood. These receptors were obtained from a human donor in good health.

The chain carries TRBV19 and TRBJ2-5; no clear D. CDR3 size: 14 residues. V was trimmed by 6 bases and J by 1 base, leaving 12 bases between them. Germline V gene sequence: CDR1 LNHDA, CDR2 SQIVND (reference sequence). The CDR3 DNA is TGTGCCAGTAGGGGCTGGGCCCCCCAAGAGACCCAGTACTTC. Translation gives CASRGWAPQETQYF.

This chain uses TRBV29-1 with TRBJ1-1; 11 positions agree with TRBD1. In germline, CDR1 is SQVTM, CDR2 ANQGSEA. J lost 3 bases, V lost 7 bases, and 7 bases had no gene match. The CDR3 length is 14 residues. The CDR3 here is CSDWTGGGDTEAFF. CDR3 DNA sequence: TGCAGCGACTGGACAGGGGGCGGAGACACTGAAGCTTTCTTT.

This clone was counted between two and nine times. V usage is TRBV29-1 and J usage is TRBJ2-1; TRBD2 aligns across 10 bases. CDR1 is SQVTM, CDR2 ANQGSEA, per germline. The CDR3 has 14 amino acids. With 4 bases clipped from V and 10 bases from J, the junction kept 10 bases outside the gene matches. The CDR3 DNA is TGCAGCGTTGGAGCTAGCGGGGGATCGAAGGAGCAGTTCTTC. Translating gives CSVGASGGSKEQFF.

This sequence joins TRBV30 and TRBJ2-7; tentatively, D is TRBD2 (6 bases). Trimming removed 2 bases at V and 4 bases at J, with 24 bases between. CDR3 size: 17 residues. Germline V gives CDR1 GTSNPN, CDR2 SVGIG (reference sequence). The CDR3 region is CAWSNLGSLTGVYEQYF. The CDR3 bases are TGTGCCTGGAGTAACCTTGGATCATTAACGGGGGTATACGAGCAGTACTTC.

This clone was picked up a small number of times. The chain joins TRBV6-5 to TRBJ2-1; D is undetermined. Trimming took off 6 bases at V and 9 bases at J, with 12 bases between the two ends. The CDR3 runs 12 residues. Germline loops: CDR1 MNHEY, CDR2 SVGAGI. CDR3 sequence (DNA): TGTGCCAGCAGCCCACGACCCGGTGAGCAGTTCTTC. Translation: CASSPRPGEQFF.

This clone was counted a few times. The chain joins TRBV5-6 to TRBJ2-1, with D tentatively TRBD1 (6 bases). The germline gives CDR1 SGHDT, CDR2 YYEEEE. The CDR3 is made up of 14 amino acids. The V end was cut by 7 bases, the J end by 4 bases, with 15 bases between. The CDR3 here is CASFRDTGYNEQFF. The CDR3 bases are TGTGCCAGCTTCCGGGACACAGGATACAATGAGCAGTTCTTC.

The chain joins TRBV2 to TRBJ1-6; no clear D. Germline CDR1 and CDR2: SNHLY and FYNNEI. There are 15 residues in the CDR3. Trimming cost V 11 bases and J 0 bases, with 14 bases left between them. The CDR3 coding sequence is TGTGCCCTTAGGACGGTCAGCTCCTATAATTCACCCCTCCACTTT. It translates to CALRTVSSYNSPLHF. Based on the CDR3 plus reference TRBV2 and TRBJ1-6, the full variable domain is EPEVTQTPSHQVTQMGQEVILRCVPISNHLYFYWYRQILGQKVEFLVSFYNNEISEKSEIFDDQFSVERPDGSNFTLKIRSTKLEDSAMYFCALRTVSSYNSPLHFGNGTRLTVT.

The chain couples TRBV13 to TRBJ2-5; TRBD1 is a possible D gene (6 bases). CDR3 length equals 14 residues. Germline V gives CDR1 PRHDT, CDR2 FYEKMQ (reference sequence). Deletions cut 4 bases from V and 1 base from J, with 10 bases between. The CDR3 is CASSWRTAQETQYF. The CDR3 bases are TGTGCCAGCAGCTGGCGGACAGCCCAAGAGACCCAGTACTTC.

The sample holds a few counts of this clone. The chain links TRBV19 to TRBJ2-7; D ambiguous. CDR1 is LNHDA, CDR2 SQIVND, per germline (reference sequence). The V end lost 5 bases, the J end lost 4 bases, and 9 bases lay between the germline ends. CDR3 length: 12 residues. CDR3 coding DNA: TGTGCCAGTAGTCCAGGAAATTACGAGCAGTACTTC. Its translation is CASSPGNYEQYF.

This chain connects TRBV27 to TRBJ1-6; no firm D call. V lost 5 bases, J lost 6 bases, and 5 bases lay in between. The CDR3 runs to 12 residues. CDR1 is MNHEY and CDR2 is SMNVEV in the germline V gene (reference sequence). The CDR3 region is CASSQINSPLHF. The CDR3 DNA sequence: TGTGCCAGCAGTCAAATTAATTCACCCCTCCACTTT.

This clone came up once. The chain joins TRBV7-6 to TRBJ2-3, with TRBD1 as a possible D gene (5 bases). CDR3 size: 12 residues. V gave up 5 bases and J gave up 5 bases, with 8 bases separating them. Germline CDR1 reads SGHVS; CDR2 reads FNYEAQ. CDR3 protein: CASSPGLDTQYF. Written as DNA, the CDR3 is TGTGCCAGCAGCCCAGGGCTAGATACGCAGTATTTT.

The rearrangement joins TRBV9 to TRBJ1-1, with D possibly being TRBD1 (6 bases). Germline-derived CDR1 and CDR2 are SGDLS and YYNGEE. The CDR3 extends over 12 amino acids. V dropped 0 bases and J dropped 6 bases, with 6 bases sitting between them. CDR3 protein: CASSVGTAEAFF. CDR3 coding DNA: TGTGCCAGCAGCGTAGGGACAGCTGAAGCTTTCTTT.

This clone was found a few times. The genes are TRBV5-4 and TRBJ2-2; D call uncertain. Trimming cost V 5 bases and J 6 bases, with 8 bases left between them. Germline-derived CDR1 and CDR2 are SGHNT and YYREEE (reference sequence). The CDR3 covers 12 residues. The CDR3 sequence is CASSTAPGELFF. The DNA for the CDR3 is TGTGCCAGCAGTACCGCCCCCGGGGAGCTGTTTTTT.

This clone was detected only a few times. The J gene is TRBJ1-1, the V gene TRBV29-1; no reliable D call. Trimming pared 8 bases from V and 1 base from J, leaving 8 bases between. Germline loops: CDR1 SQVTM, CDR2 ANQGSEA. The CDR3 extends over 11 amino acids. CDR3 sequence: CSSTQNTEAFF. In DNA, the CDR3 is TGCAGCTCAACACAGAACACTGAAGCTTTCTTT.

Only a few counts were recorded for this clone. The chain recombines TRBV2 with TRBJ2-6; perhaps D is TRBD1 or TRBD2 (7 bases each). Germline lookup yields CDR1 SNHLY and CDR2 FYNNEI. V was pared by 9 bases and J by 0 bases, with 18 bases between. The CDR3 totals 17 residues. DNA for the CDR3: TGTGCCAGGGGAGGGACAGACGGGCACTCTGGGGCCAACGTCCTGACTTTC. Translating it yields CARGGTDGHSGANVLTF.

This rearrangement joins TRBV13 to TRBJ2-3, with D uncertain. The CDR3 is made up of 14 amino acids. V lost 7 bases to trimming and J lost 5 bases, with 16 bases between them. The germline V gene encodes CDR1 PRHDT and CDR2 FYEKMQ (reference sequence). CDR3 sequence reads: CASTSTASGDTQYF. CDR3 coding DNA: TGTGCCAGCACCTCCACGGCGTCCGGAGATACGCAGTATTTT.

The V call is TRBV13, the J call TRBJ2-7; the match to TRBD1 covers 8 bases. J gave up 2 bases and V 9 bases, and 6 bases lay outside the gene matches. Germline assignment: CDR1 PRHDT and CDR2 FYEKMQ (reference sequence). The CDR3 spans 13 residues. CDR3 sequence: CASAMDRAYEQYF. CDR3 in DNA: TGTGCCAGTGCCATGGACAGGGCCTACGAGCAGTACTTC.

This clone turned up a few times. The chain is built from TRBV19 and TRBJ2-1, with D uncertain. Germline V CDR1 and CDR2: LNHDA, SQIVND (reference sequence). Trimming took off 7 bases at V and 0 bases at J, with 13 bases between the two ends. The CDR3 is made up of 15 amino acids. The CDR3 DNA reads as TGTGCCAGTACCCCTATTCATAACTCCTACAATGAGCAGTTCTTC. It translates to CASTPIHNSYNEQFF. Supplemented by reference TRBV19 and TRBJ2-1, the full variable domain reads DGGITQSPKYLFRKEGQNVTLSCEQNLNHDAMYWYRQDPGQGLRLIYYSQIVNDFQKGDIAEGYSVSREKKESFPLTVTSAQKNPTAFYLCASTPIHNSYNEQFFGPGTRLTVL.